The clone carrying this T cell receptor beta chain was counted between two and nine times. The junction had 3 bases not matched to a gene; V was cut back by 3 bases and J by 2 bases. CDR1 and CDR2 (germline): LGHNA, YNFKEQ. This CDR3 has 15 residues. This specimen comes from a study of early stage breast cancer tumors. Sequenced by immunoSEQ multiplex PCR; TCRdb stores in-frame clones only, minus some. The repertoire has several thousand clones, around three quarters of them found once; the top ten carry 9.5% to 13%. What was sequenced was normal breast tissue next to the tumor. This chain uses TRBV4-2 with TRBJ1-5; TRBD1 agrees at 8 bases. The TCR originated in a person between 65 and 80 years old with breast cancer. The CDR3 DNA reads as TGTGCCAGCAGCCATATGACAGGGGGCAATCAGCCCCAGCATTTT. Its protein is CASSHMTGGNQPQHF.